This TCR beta chain was found in a study of T cell repertoires in cytomegalovirus infection. This clonotype was counted only a few times. TCRdb ran MiXCR on the reads and lists one entry per CDR3 protein. The profile shows fewer than 550,000 distinct CDR3 sequences, about 11% of them singletons. Trimming shortened V by 5 bases and J by 2 bases, and 10 bases separated the two germline ends. Germline values: CDR1 DFQATT, CDR2 SNEGSKA (reference sequence). This CDR3 has 12 residues. This rearrangement joins TRBV20-1 to TRBJ2-7; D possibly corresponds to TRBD2 (5 bases). Source material: PBMCs. This TCR was recovered from a human donor in good health (CMV status not recorded). Some clones in this sample may be carry-over from other donors' samples. The CDR3 DNA sequence: TGCAGTGCTCCGGAGGAGACCTACGAGCAGTACTTC. Amino acid sequence: CSAPEETYEQYF.